This T cell receptor (beta chain) stems from a study of T cell responses to AZD1222 COVID-19 vaccine. The data were produced by immunoSEQ multiplex PCR, yet TCRdb's version contains in-frame clones alone and is incomplete. The repertoire holds about 150,000 clones, with 75% to 90% as singletons. Points on this clone: Its antigen is as yet unknown.

V was clipped by 8 bases and J by 0 bases, with 13 bases between them. The CDR3 is 14 residues long. Germline assignment: CDR1 SNHLY and CDR2 FYNNEI. Study-level points and caveats: Vaccine-associated CD4 TCRs spanned spike, dominant at 160-218 and 743-854.

This TCR was sampled from an adult in good health. Sequences were derived from peripheral blood, sampled on day 0 of AZD1222 vaccination. The chain joins TRBV2 to TRBJ1-2; a possible D gene is TRBD1 (5 bases). The CDR3 DNA reads as TGTGCCAGCCGACGGGGCCAATCTAACTATGGCTACACCTTC. It translates to CASRRGQSNYGYTF.